These 2 T cell receptor beta chains share one sample of origin, sequenced in a study of shared clonotypes between healthy human individuals. Only CD45RO-negative cells positively selected for CCR7 counted as naive CD8 cells, so terminally differentiated effector memory CD45RA+ cells were excluded. Some clones are missing from TCRdb's copy, which holds only in-frame ones; the method was immunoSEQ multiplex PCR. The data contain about 1,900,000 clones, approximately 95% of them singletons. Material for sequencing was naive CD8+ T cells sorted from blood. The receptor set was obtained from a man between 18 and 29 years old in good health.

The chain recombines TRBV7-9 with TRBJ2-1; 14 bases are shared with TRBD2. With 5 bases clipped from V and 8 bases from J, the junction kept 5 bases outside the gene matches. CDR1 is SEHNR, CDR2 FQNEAQ, per germline (reference sequence). The CDR3 length is 15 residues. This chain's CDR3 is CASSPPTSGGDEQFF. DNA for the CDR3: TGTGCCAGCAGCCCACCGACTAGCGGGGGGGATGAGCAGTTCTTC. Supplemented by reference TRBV7-9 and TRBJ2-1, the full variable domain reads DTGVSQNPRHKITKRGQNVTFRCDPISEHNRLYWYRQTLGQGPEFLTYFQNEAQLEKSRLLSDRFSAERPKGSFSTLEIQRTEQGDSAMYLCASSPPTSGGDEQFFGPGTRLTVL.

This clone has only one observation. The sample has other DNA sequences that encode this CDR3 too. This chain connects TRBV30 to TRBJ1-1; TRBD1 aligns across 9 bases. Germline assignment: CDR1 GTSNPN and CDR2 SVGIG (reference sequence). V was clipped by 0 bases and J by 5 bases; unmatched bases: 1. This CDR3 region has 13 residues. Here the CDR3 reads CAWSVQGATEAFF. The CDR3 bases are TGTGCCTGGAGTGTACAGGGGGCGACTGAAGCTTTCTTT.